Shown below are 22 T cell receptor beta chains from a single sample sequenced in a study of T-cell memory formation after mild COVID-19. Via MiXCR, TCRdb re-called the 5' RACE reads, giving one row per CDR3 protein. The sample consists of roughly 99,000 distinct CDR3 sequences, around 14% of them appearing once. Material for sequencing was PBMCs or a T cell subset sorted from them (not recorded which). The source is a man aged 18 to 35 who had mild COVID-19 (a few samples of this study predate the infection). Cell type and time point are not known.

V gene TRBV25-1 combines with J gene TRBJ1-2; no reliable D call. Trimming removed 5 bases at V and 4 bases at J, with 11 bases between. The CDR3 contains 13 residues. Germline CDR1 and CDR2: MGHDK and SYGVNS. Written as DNA, the CDR3 is TGTGCCAGCAGTCTATCGGCTGTCTATGGCTACACCTTC. It encodes CASSLSAVYGYTF.

The J gene is TRBJ2-5, the V gene TRBV6-5; TRBD2 agrees at 7 bases. CDR1 and CDR2 (germline): MNHEY, SVGAGI. The CDR3 covers 12 residues. With V trimmed by 10 bases and J by 5 bases, 7 bases remained unmatched. CDR3 region: CATPGLRETQYF. In DNA form, the CDR3 reads TGTGCCACCCCGGGACTACGCGAGACCCAGTACTTC.

This clonotype was seen more than once but under ten times. V gene TRBV11-2 combines with J gene TRBJ2-2, with 8 positions matching TRBD1. With V trimmed by 7 bases and J by 5 bases, 6 bases remained unmatched. Germline V gene data show CDR1 as SGHAT and CDR2 as FQNNGV. This CDR3 comprises 14 residues. The CDR3 sequence is CASTGTGRTGELFF. The CDR3 DNA is TGTGCCAGCACCGGGACAGGCAGGACCGGGGAGCTGTTTTTT.

This clonotype came up a few times. The chain combines TRBV15 with TRBJ1-5, with D perhaps TRBD1 (5 bases). CDR3 length: 13 residues. Trimming shortened V by 5 bases and J by 7 bases, and 12 bases separated the two germline ends. Germline assignment: CDR1 LNHNV and CDR2 YYDKDF (reference sequence). The CDR3 DNA follows: TGTGCCACCAGCCCCGTCGGGGCCCAGCCCCAGCATTTT. This codes for CATSPVGAQPQHF. Drawing the rest from reference TRBV15 and TRBJ1-5, the complete variable domain is DAMVIQNPRYQVTQFGKPVTLSCSQTLNHNVMYWYQQKSSQAPKLLFHYYDKDFNNEADTPDNFQSRRPNTSFCFLDIRSPGLGDTAMYLCATSPVGAQPQHFGDGTRLSIL.

V is TRBV4-1 and J is TRBJ1-1, with D maybe TRBD1 (5 bases). V was cut by 2 bases and J by 0 bases, with 10 bases left in between. The germline V gene has CDR1 MGHRA and CDR2 YSYEKL. There are 15 residues in the CDR3. The CDR3 sequence: CASSQIREMNTEAFF. Written as DNA, the CDR3 is TGCGCCAGCAGCCAAATCAGGGAAATGAACACTGAAGCTTTCTTT.

A few counts support this clonotype. The CDR3, as DNA: TGTGCCAGCTGGAGGGGGGGCCTGAACACTGAAGCTTTCTTT. Translated: CASWRGGLNTEAFF. The chain carries TRBV27 and TRBJ1-1; D is perhaps TRBD1 (6 bases). The CDR3 is made up of 14 amino acids. Trimming took 8 bases from V and 0 from J, leaving 13 bases between them. Germline V gene data show CDR1 as MNHEY and CDR2 as SMNVEV (reference sequence).

This clonotype was observed a handful of times. The chain has TRBV7-3 and TRBJ2-5; the match to TRBD2 covers 7 bases. V was clipped by 5 bases and J by 5 bases; unmatched bases: 8. Germline CDR1 reads SGHTA; CDR2 reads FQGTGA. CDR3 length equals 14 residues. CDR3: CASSPRGSGETQYF. CDR3 nucleotide sequence: TGTGCCAGCAGCCCGCGGGGTAGCGGGGAGACCCAGTACTTC.

This clonotype was detected many times. This rearrangement joins TRBV6-2 or TRBV6-3 to TRBJ1-5; no clear D gene. This CDR3 is built from 14 residues. V lost 2 bases, J lost 7 bases, and 12 bases lay in between. In germline, CDR1 is MNHEY, CDR2 SVGEGT. The CDR3 protein is CASSYEGTRQPQHF. The CDR3 bases are TGTGCCAGCAGTTACGAGGGTACGCGGCAGCCCCAGCATTTT.

This clonotype has more than one count but fewer than ten. The CDR3, as DNA: TGCGCCAGCAGCTTCTCGGGAATTAATCTGGACGAGCAGTACGTC. Residues: CASSFSGINLDEQYV. V and J are TRBV5-1 and TRBJ2-7, with D perhaps TRBD2 (5 bases). CDR3 length: 15 residues. Germline V gives CDR1 SGHRS, CDR2 YFSETQ. Trimming removed 2 bases from V and 5 bases from J, with 17 bases in between.

This clonotype was counted a few times. V usage is TRBV12-3 or TRBV12-4 and J usage is TRBJ2-5, with 7 positions matching TRBD2. The CDR3 runs to 14 residues. V shed 7 bases, J shed 5 bases, and the junction held 10 bases outside the gene matches. The CDR3 loop reads CASKVGGGGETQYF. CDR3 nucleotide sequence: TGTGCCAGCAAAGTCGGCGGGGGAGGGGAGACCCAGTACTTC.

This clonotype was seen ten or more times. The genes are TRBV7-9 and TRBJ2-1, with 9 bases matching TRBD2. The CDR3 has 15 amino acids. The J segment lost 5 bases and the V segment lost 5 bases, leaving 7 bases of the junction unmatched. Germline-derived CDR1 and CDR2 are SEHNR and FQNEAQ (reference sequence). CDR3 loop: CASSDLAGTDNEQFF. The CDR3 region has the DNA TGTGCCAGCAGCGACCTAGCGGGGACAGACAATGAGCAGTTCTTC.

This clonotype appeared many times. The J gene is TRBJ2-5, the V gene TRBV29-1; 7 positions match TRBD2. Trimming removed 7 bases from V and 2 bases from J; junction bases left unmatched: 4. This CDR3 has 12 amino acids. CDR1 is SQVTM, CDR2 ANQGSEA, per germline. The CDR3 bases are TGCAGCGCTAAAGCGGGGCAAGAGACCCAGTACTTC. Protein sequence: CSAKAGQETQYF. The entire variable domain, with the rest obtained from reference TRBV29-1 and TRBJ2-5, is as follows: SAVISQKPSRDICQRGTSLTIQCQVDSQVTMMFWYRQQPGQSLTLIATANQGSEATYESGFVIDKFPISRPNLTFSTLTVSNMSPEDSSIYLCSAKAGQETQYFGPGTRLLVL.

This clonotype was seen more than once but under ten times. The rearrangement links TRBV12-3 or TRBV12-4 to TRBJ2-1; D perhaps matches TRBD2 (5 bases). Trimming left V 10 bases short and J 7 bases short, with 17 bases between. The CDR3 has 13 residues. The CDR3 sequence: CATSRGPRNEQFF. The CDR3 region has the DNA TGTGCCACCTCCCGCGGGCCACGGAATGAGCAGTTCTTC.

This clonotype was detected a few times. The chain is built from TRBV6-5 and TRBJ2-1, with D possibly being TRBD1 or TRBD2 (5 bases each). V was cut by 2 bases and J by 12 bases, with 14 bases left in between. The CDR3 is made up of 13 amino acids. The germline V gene encodes CDR1 MNHEY and CDR2 SVGAGI. CDR3 bases: TGTGCCAGCAGTTACAGTTCTACGAGGGGGCAGTTCTTC. This encodes CASSYSSTRGQFF.

The chain couples TRBV12-3 or TRBV12-4 to TRBJ2-7; D is unresolved. Trimming pared 7 bases from V and 1 base from J, leaving 11 bases between. This CDR3 comprises 13 residues. CDR3 region: CASKGQESYEQYF. The CDR3 DNA reads TGTGCCAGCAAGGGTCAGGAGTCCTACGAGCAGTACTTC.

This clonotype has a handful of counts. The CDR3, as DNA: TGCGCCAGCAGCTTGAGGCACTCAACAGATACGCAGTATTTT. Its protein product is CASSLRHSTDTQYF. J is TRBJ2-3 and V is TRBV5-1; no clear D. The V and J ends lost 1 base and 3 bases respectively, with 9 bases between them. Germline V CDR1 and CDR2: SGHRS, YFSETQ. This CDR3 has 14 residues.

There are many counts of this clonotype. The J gene is TRBJ2-3, the V gene TRBV20-1; 9 bases fit TRBD2. The V gene end was trimmed by 7 bases and the J gene end by 3 bases; junction bases not matched to a gene: 8. CDR3 length equals 14 residues. The germline V gene has CDR1 DFQATT and CDR2 SNEGSKA (reference sequence). In DNA form, the CDR3 reads TGCAGTGGTAGCTGGCGGGGGGGTACAGATACGCAGTATTTT. As protein: CSGSWRGGTDTQYF.

The chain joins TRBV4-1 to TRBJ2-7, with D possibly being TRBD1 (6 bases). Trimming stripped 4 bases from V and 1 base from J, with 14 bases between. The CDR3 loop spans 15 amino acids. CDR1 is MGHRA and CDR2 is YSYEKL in the germline V gene. The CDR3 region has the DNA TGCGCCAGCAGCCGATCACAGGGAACTTCCTACGAGCAGTACTTC. Amino acid sequence: CASSRSQGTSYEQYF.

V is TRBV7-9 and J is TRBJ2-3; the match to TRBD2 covers 8 bases. Germline V gene lookup returns CDR1 SEHNR and CDR2 FQNEAQ (reference sequence). V lost 6 bases, J lost 8 bases, and 7 bases stayed unmatched. This CDR3 is built from 13 residues. The CDR3 spells CASRSERGLTQYF. CDR3 coding DNA: TGTGCCAGCAGGTCCGAGCGGGGGCTTACGCAGTATTTT.

This clonotype was seen a handful of times. This rearrangement joins TRBV6-2 or TRBV6-3 to TRBJ2-3, with D perhaps matching TRBD2 (5 bases). CDR1 MNHEY and CDR2 SVGEGT come from the germline V gene. Trimming pared 5 bases from V and 2 bases from J, leaving 14 bases between. This CDR3 contains 15 residues. The chain's CDR3 is CASSNGDVTTDTQYF. The CDR3 DNA is TGTGCCAGCAGTAACGGGGATGTCACCACAGATACGCAGTATTTT.

The genes are TRBV5-1 and TRBJ2-1; tentative D call: TRBD1 (6 bases). Deletions cut 4 bases from V and 4 bases from J, with 12 bases between. The V gene's germline CDR1 is SGHRS and CDR2 YFSETQ. The CDR3 loop spans 14 amino acids. The CDR3 DNA reads as TGCGCCAGCAGCATGGGGGCCGTATACAATGAGCAGTTCTTC. It specifies CASSMGAVYNEQFF.

This clonotype was seen more than once but under ten times. V usage is TRBV7-8 and J usage is TRBJ2-7, with D maybe TRBD1 (5 bases). Between the trimmed V and J ends, which lost 1 base and 0 bases, there was a span of 10 bases. Germline V CDR1 and CDR2: SGHVS, FQNEAQ. The CDR3 sequence is 15 residues long. CDR3 bases: TGTGCCAGCAGCTTAGGGGTGACAGACTCCTACGAGCAGTACGTC. Translation: CASSLGVTDSYEQYV.